This T cell receptor beta chain was sequenced for a study of blood T cell repertoires in COVID-19. Overall study: The cDNA or gDNA used as material had been derived from T cells, B-cell-depleted T cells, or PBMCs.

The germline V gene has CDR1 MGHRA and CDR2 YSYEKL. With 1 base removed from V and 8 bases from J, the gap between germline ends came to 5 bases. This CDR3 has 11 residues. Cohort assignment relied on participant-reported clinical history. Some clones are missing from TCRdb's copy, which holds only in-frame ones; the method was immunoSEQ multiplex PCR. Of over 150,000 clones in the sample, approximately 90% are singletons; the top ten hold about 2.3%. The TCR originated in a woman aged 30 to 39 who had recovered from COVID-19. The V call is TRBV4-1, the J call TRBJ1-2; D gene unclear. Input material: PBMCs or T cells enriched from blood (not recorded which). This chain's CDR3 is CASSQVGGYTF. CDR3 nucleotides: TGCGCCAGCAGCCAAGTCGGGGGCTACACCTTC.